This paragraph reports one T cell receptor beta chain. The data originate from a study of blood T cell repertoires in COVID-19. Germline loops: CDR1 MRHNA, CDR2 SNTAGT. Trimming removed 2 bases at V and 6 bases at J, with 4 bases between. The CDR3 consists of 12 residues. Repertoires were generated with immunoSEQ multiplex PCR, while TCRdb's copy carries only in-frame clones and drops some. The top ten hold approximately 18% of the sample, which has over 150,000 clones, around 82% seen once. The chain recombines TRBV6-4 with TRBJ2-2; D is ambiguous. The specimen sequenced was peripheral blood. The origin of this receptor is a woman in her 70s who had recovered from COVID-19. CDR3 residues: CASSDRSGELFF. DNA of the CDR3: TGTGCCAGCAGTGACCGTTCCGGGGAGCTGTTTTTT.